The 7 T cell receptor beta chains reported below all come from one sample, sequenced in a study of immune evolution from preneoplasia to lung adenocarcinoma. The assay was immunoSEQ multiplex PCR, and TCRdb's table has in-frame clones only and misses some. The table records more than 25,000 clones, about three quarters of them present only once. Material: FFPE invasive lung adenocarcinoma tissue. These TCRs come from a person aged 55 to 70 with invasive lung adenocarcinoma. Some clones in this sample may be carry-over from other donors' samples.

In nucleotides, the CDR3 is TGTGCCAGCAGTGCCTGGACGGTCCTGGAGACCCAGTACTTC. It is translated as CASSAWTVLETQYF. The genes are TRBV2 and TRBJ2-5; D is undetermined. Trimming removed 4 bases at V and 5 bases at J, with 14 bases between. This CDR3 contains 14 residues. The germline CDR1 and CDR2 sequences are SNHLY and FYNNEI.

This clone was picked up one time. The chain couples TRBV9 to TRBJ2-3; TRBD2 matches at 8 bases. Germline-derived CDR1 and CDR2 are SGDLS and YYNGEE. Trimming took 0 bases from V and 1 from J; bases not matched to a gene: 4. This CDR3 spans 16 amino acids. Written as DNA, the CDR3 is TGTGCCAGCAGCGTAGGGGGCGGGAGGCGCACAGATACGCAGTATTTT. Protein: CASSVGGGRRTDTQYF.

This chain joins TRBV9 and TRBJ2-5; possibly TRBD1 for D (5 bases). Deletions cut 2 bases from V and 1 base from J, with 12 bases between. The CDR3 is 15 amino acids. Germline CDR1 reads SGDLS; CDR2 reads YYNGEE. DNA of the CDR3: TGTGCCAGCAGCGTCCTACCAGGGCTCCAAGAGACCCAGTACTTC. This encodes CASSVLPGLQETQYF. Filled out from reference TRBV9 and TRBJ2-5, the complete variable domain reads DSGVTQTPKHLITATGQRVTLRCSPRSGDLSVYWYQQSLDQGLQFLIQYYNGEERAKGNILERFSAQQFPDLHSELNLSSLELGDSALYFCASSVLPGLQETQYFGPGTRLLVL.

Concerning this clone itself: Possible read error: a much larger clone is one base away. The chain links TRBV6-1 to TRBJ2-4, with unresolved D. Germline values: CDR1 MNHNS, CDR2 SASEGT. The CDR3 length is 12 residues. The CDR3 loop is CAGSVAENIQYF. Here the CDR3 DNA reads TGTGCCGGCAGTGTGGCTGAAAACATTCAGTACTTC.

This clone has a handful of counts. V gene TRBV6-1 combines with J gene TRBJ1-1; the D is unclear. Germline CDR1 is MNHNS and CDR2 is SASEGT. CDR3 length equals 14 residues. V was shortened by 8 bases and J by 4 bases, with 17 bases between the two germline ends. The CDR3 nucleotides read TGTGCCAGCCTCCGGTTGACGGGGAGCACTGAAGCTTTCTTT. Translated: CASLRLTGSTEAFF.

The chain has TRBV19 and TRBJ2-1, with 8 bases identical to TRBD2. The CDR3 is 14 amino acids. V dropped 5 bases and J dropped 6; count of bases not matched to a gene: 6. Germline loops: CDR1 LNHDA, CDR2 SQIVND (reference sequence). The CDR3 bases are TGTGCCAGTAGTCGTGCGGGAGGTACCAATGAGCAGTTCTTC. Amino acids: CASSRAGGTNEQFF.

The chain joins TRBV19 to TRBJ1-2; maybe TRBD1 (5 bases). In germline, CDR1 is LNHDA, CDR2 SQIVND (reference sequence). The CDR3 length is 14 residues. V lost 5 bases and J lost 1, with 11 bases in between. In DNA form, the CDR3 reads TGTGCCAGTAGTGGTTCGGGGGGTAACTATGGCTACACCTTC. Translation gives CASSGSGGNYGYTF.